Included here is one T cell receptor beta chain sequence, with context. The entry originates in a study of blood T cell repertoires in COVID-19. Generated by immunoSEQ multiplex PCR, the TCRdb table keeps only in-frame clones and is missing some. The sample holds some 270,000 clones, roughly 84% seen once. The CDR3 totals 13 residues. Trimming shortened V by 3 bases and J by 2 bases, and 6 bases separated the two germline ends. CDR1 is SGHKS, CDR2 YYEKEE, per germline (reference sequence). The clonotype comes from a woman aged 50 to 65 who had been exposed to COVID-19. The chain is built from TRBV5-5 and TRBJ1-5, with a possible D match to TRBD1 (6 bases). Sequenced: PBMCs or T cells enriched from blood (not recorded which). The DNA of the CDR3 is TGTGCCAGCAGCTGGACAGGCAATCAGCCCCAGCATTTT. This gives the protein CASSWTGNQPQHF.